One and the same sample provided the 9 T cell receptor beta chains below, sequenced in a study of CD8+ T cells in alopecia areata. cDNA reverse transcribed from extracted RNA served as the sequencing template. Only in-frame clones appear in the TCRdb table, and some are missing; sequencing was by immunoSEQ multiplex PCR. The sample contains over 85,000 clones, 40% to 45% of which appear only once. The sample consisted of CD4+ T cells sorted from blood. The receptors here all came from a human donor with alopecia areata.

The rearrangement links TRBV30 to TRBJ1-1; possibly TRBD1 for D (6 bases). The CDR3 consists of 12 residues. V lost 4 bases and J lost 5, with 11 bases in between. The germline CDR1 and CDR2 sequences are GTSNPN and SVGIG (reference sequence). Here the CDR3 DNA reads TGTGCCTGGAACAGGGAGAGTACTGAAGCTTTCTTT. It codes for CAWNRESTEAFF.

This clone showed up just a few times. V gene TRBV29-1 combines with J gene TRBJ2-1, with D unresolved. CDR1 is SQVTM and CDR2 is ANQGSEA in the germline V gene. The CDR3 loop spans 11 amino acids. V was shortened by 7 bases and J by 15 bases, with 19 bases between the two germline ends. DNA of the CDR3: TGCAGCGAAAAACCACCAGACTTGCGGTTCTTC. It codes for CSEKPPDLRFF.

The rearrangement joins TRBV28 to TRBJ2-1, with 11 bases lining up with TRBD2. V lost 8 bases to trimming and J lost 4 bases; unmatched junction nucleotides: 1. Per germline, CDR1 MDHEN and CDR2 SYDVKM. The CDR3 has 13 amino acids. For the CDR3, the DNA is TGTGCCAGCCTAGCGGGAGGTTACAATGAGCAGTTCTTC. Protein: CASLAGGYNEQFF. The variable domain in full, completed from reference TRBV28 and TRBJ2-1, reads DVKVTQSSRYLVKRTGEKVFLECVQDMDHENMFWYRQDPGLGLRLIYFSYDVKMKEKGDIPEGYSVSREKKERFSLILESASTNQTSMYLCASLAGGYNEQFFGPGTRLTVL.

The rearrangement joins TRBV29-1 to TRBJ1-2; 8 nucleotides align to TRBD1. CDR1 is SQVTM and CDR2 is ANQGSEA in the germline V gene. V lost 5 bases to trimming and J lost 3 bases; unmatched junction nucleotides: 2. This CDR3 contains 12 residues. Written as DNA, the CDR3 is TGCAGCGTTCAGGACAGGGACTATGGCTACACCTTC. It specifies CSVQDRDYGYTF.

This chain connects TRBV29-1 to TRBJ2-5; D is perhaps TRBD2 (6 bases). Per the germline V gene, CDR1 is SQVTM and CDR2 is ANQGSEA. The CDR3 has 15 residues. Trimming stripped 5 bases from V and 1 base from J, with 17 bases between. The CDR3 sequence: CSVNTRRAAQETQYF. The CDR3 DNA follows: TGCAGCGTTAACACTAGGAGGGCAGCCCAAGAGACCCAGTACTTC. Based on the CDR3 plus reference TRBV29-1 and TRBJ2-5, the full variable domain is SAVISQKPSRDICQRGTSLTIQCQVDSQVTMMFWYRQQPGQSLTLIATANQGSEATYESGFVIDKFPISRPNLTFSTLTVSNMSPEDSSIYLCSVNTRRAAQETQYFGPGTRLLVL.

V and J are TRBV5-1 and TRBJ2-5; maybe TRBD1 (6 bases). The CDR3 totals 14 residues. V shed 4 bases and J shed 5 bases, with 15 bases lying between them. The germline gives CDR1 SGHRS, CDR2 YFSETQ. CDR3 nucleotides: TGCGCCAGCAGCCCAGACACAGGGTGGGAGACCCAGTACTTC. As protein: CASSPDTGWETQYF.

In this sample, this clone turned up a few times. The V gene is TRBV7-2, the J gene TRBJ2-2; D is unresolved. The germline V gene encodes CDR1 SGHTA and CDR2 FQGNSA. The V end was cut by 1 base, the J end by 5 bases, with 5 bases between. This CDR3 has 13 amino acids. CDR3 DNA sequence: TGTGCCAGCAGCTTAGATAGAACCGGGGAGCTGTTTTTT. Its translation is CASSLDRTGELFF.

CDR3 coding DNA: TGTGCCAGCAGCCCTCAAGGGGGGTTTACTGAAGCTTTCTTT. Its translation is CASSPQGGFTEAFF. The V call is TRBV9, the J call TRBJ1-1, with D maybe TRBD1 (6 bases). CDR1 and CDR2 (germline): SGDLS, YYNGEE. V lost 4 bases to trimming and J lost 5 bases, with 15 bases between them. The CDR3 has 14 residues.

The sample holds a few counts of this clone. This chain uses TRBV30 with TRBJ1-2, with 10 bases fitting TRBD1. Losses at the gene ends were 8 bases for V and 5 bases for J; bases not matched to a gene: 5. The germline V gene encodes CDR1 GTSNPN and CDR2 SVGIG (reference sequence). The CDR3 covers 12 residues. CDR3 DNA: TGTGCCGAATGGACAGGGGGATATGGCTACACCTTC. Residues: CAEWTGGYGYTF. The entire variable domain, with the rest obtained from reference TRBV30 and TRBJ1-2, is as follows: SQTIHQWPATLVQPVGSPLSLECTVEGTSNPNLYWYRQAAGRGLQLLFYSVGIGQISSEVPQNLSASRPQDRQFILSSKKLLLSDSGFYLCAEWTGGYGYTFGSGTRLTVV.